This T cell receptor (beta chain) stems from a study of T-cell reconstitution after alpha-beta-depleted transplantation in children. V was cut by 4 bases and J by 0 bases, with 16 bases left in between. CDR1 is MGHRA, CDR2 YSYEKL, per germline. The CDR3 is 16 residues long. This clonotype has a handful of counts. Preparation of the TCRbeta library involved a method that used unique molecular identifiers. TCRdb fed the PCR reads into MiXCR, producing one record per CDR3 protein. The sample includes about 370,000 distinct CDR3 sequences, around 20% of them seen just once. V usage is TRBV4-1 and J usage is TRBJ2-7, with a weak D call TRBD1 (6 bases). Material: PBMCs from the stem cell graft donor, obtained from the stem cell graft. The source of this sequence is a human donor who donated a stem cell graft to a child with acute myeloid leukemia. This CDR3 is CASSLTWTDSSYEQYF. CDR3 coding DNA: TGCGCCAGCAGCCTAACCTGGACAGACAGCTCCTACGAGCAGTACTTC.